The next 18 T cell receptor beta chains were all read from a single sample in a study of molecular identifiers for immune sequencing clone quantification. Each CDR3 protein gets one entry after TCRdb re-called the PCR reads with MiXCR. The table includes about half a million distinct CDR3 sequences, about 25% detected once. Specimen: naive CD8+ T cells from blood, with Jurkat cell RNA spiked in. Subset specified: FACS-sorted CD8+CD4-CCR7+CD45RA+ naive T cells. The source is a human donor in good health. Some libraries in this study had Jurkat cell RNA spiked in.

The chain couples TRBV4-2 to TRBJ1-2; unclear D gene. Germline loops: CDR1 LGHNA, CDR2 YNFKEQ. This CDR3 is 16 amino acids long. Deletions cut 4 bases from V and 0 bases from J, with 15 bases between. CDR3 sequence (DNA): TGTGCCAGCAGCCCCCGCCCAGCCGCCGCTAACTATGGCTACACCTTC. The encoded protein is CASSPRPAAANYGYTF.

The rearrangement joins TRBV6-2 or TRBV6-3 to TRBJ2-3; the D gene could be TRBD1 or TRBD2 (5 bases each). The CDR3 extends over 17 amino acids. Germline lookup yields CDR1 MNHEY and CDR2 SVGEGT. V lost 8 bases and J lost 2, with 23 bases in between. CDR3 amino acids: CASGPSLGEGFTDTQYF. CDR3 nucleotide sequence: TGTGCCAGCGGTCCATCCTTGGGGGAAGGATTCACAGATACGCAGTATTTT.

The sample holds a few counts of this clonotype. The chain employs TRBV27 and TRBJ2-7; weak D call: TRBD1 (5 bases). The V gene lost 2 bases and the J gene lost 2 bases, with 13 bases spanning the gap. Germline lookup yields CDR1 MNHEY and CDR2 SMNVEV (reference sequence). The CDR3 extends over 15 amino acids. The CDR3 region is CASSLVTGGPYEQYF. Written as DNA, the CDR3 is TGTGCCAGCAGTTTAGTTACAGGCGGCCCCTACGAGCAGTACTTC.

This clonotype was picked up a small number of times. The chain combines TRBV12-3 or TRBV12-4 with TRBJ1-5; maybe TRBD1 (6 bases). The CDR3 spans 15 residues. The germline V and J ends were trimmed by 8 bases and 3 bases, with 17 bases remaining between them. For the CDR3, the DNA is TGTGCCAGCGGTTCTTTAGAGGGGGTCAATCAGCCCCAGCATTTT. It codes for CASGSLEGVNQPQHF.

This clonotype was observed a few times. The chain has TRBV6-5 and TRBJ1-2; possible D gene TRBD1, 6 bases. V dropped 0 bases and J dropped 6 bases, with 11 bases sitting between them. This CDR3 region has 14 residues. The germline gives CDR1 MNHEY, CDR2 SVGAGI. The CDR3 region has the DNA TGTGCCAGCAGTTACTCGTGGGGGCTGGATGGCTACACCTTC. Translated: CASSYSWGLDGYTF.

Concerning this clonotype itself: A much larger clone lies one base from this, so it may be a read error. The chain recombines TRBV12-3 or TRBV12-4 with TRBJ2-3, with 8 positions matching TRBD1. The CDR3 loop spans 16 amino acids. The junction had 18 bases not matched to a gene; V was cut back by 11 bases and J by 5 bases. CDR3 in DNA: TGTGCCGGCACCCAATCAGGGGGCTTAAAGAAAGATACGCAGTATTTT. Translated, it gives CAGTQSGGLKKDTQYF.

This clonotype was found a few times. This chain links TRBV12-5 with TRBJ1-1; D gene uncertain. The germline CDR1 and CDR2 sequences are LGHNT and FRNRAP. Deletions cut 4 bases from V and 0 bases from J, with 6 bases between. CDR3 size: 13 residues. The CDR3 sequence: CASGSGMNTEAFF. The CDR3 nucleotides are TGTGCTAGTGGTTCAGGAATGAACACTGAAGCTTTCTTT.

Concerning this clonotype: A much bigger clone sits one base away, suggesting this may be a read error. This rearrangement joins TRBV25-1 to TRBJ2-1, with no clear D. This CDR3 comprises 18 residues. CDR1 and CDR2 (germline): MGHDK, SYGVNS. CDR3 DNA sequence: TGTGCCAGCAGTGTTCGAAATGTCCGGTACAGCTCCTACGATGAGCAGTTCTTC. It is translated as CASSVRNVRYSSYDEQFF.

V gene TRBV14 combines with J gene TRBJ1-2; the match to TRBD1 covers 9 bases. The CDR3 spans 15 residues. V trimming: 4 bases; J trimming: 4 bases; junction bases outside the gene matches: 7. Germline-derived CDR1 and CDR2 are SGHDN and FVKESK. CDR3 loop: CASSPRPGQGYGYTF. The CDR3 DNA is TGTGCCAGCAGCCCGCGGCCGGGACAGGGCTATGGCTACACCTTC.

This clonotype was counted ten times or more. The chain carries TRBV29-1 and TRBJ2-5; D is undetermined. The length of the CDR3 is 14 residues. Trimming removed 3 bases at V and 5 bases at J, with 16 bases between. Germline V gene sequence: CDR1 SQVTM, CDR2 ANQGSEA. CDR3 region: CSVDMANYLETQYF. In DNA, the CDR3 is TGCAGCGTTGATATGGCAAACTATCTGGAGACCCAGTACTTC. The whole variable domain, filled in from reference TRBV29-1 and TRBJ2-5, reads SAVISQKPSRDICQRGTSLTIQCQVDSQVTMMFWYRQQPGQSLTLIATANQGSEATYESGFVIDKFPISRPNLTFSTLTVSNMSPEDSSIYLCSVDMANYLETQYFGPGTRLLVL.

Regarding this clonotype: The CDR3 end shows no conserved phenylalanine or tryptophan, and so a read error is likely. V is TRBV5-6 and J is TRBJ1-3; D unclear. The CDR3 is 15 residues long. Germline V lookup: CDR1 SGHDT, CDR2 YYEEEE. Trimming took 0 bases from V and 0 from J, leaving 7 bases between them. CDR3 nucleotides: TGTGCCAGCAGCTTGGGACTCAACTCTGGAAACACCATATATTTG. Amino acid sequence: CASSLGLNSGNTIYL.

This clonotype was found many times. The chain employs TRBV25-1 and TRBJ2-3; 8 positions match TRBD2. The CDR3 has 14 amino acids. Trimming at V came to 6 bases and at J to 4 bases, leaving 6 bases not matched to a gene. Germline loops: CDR1 MGHDK, CDR2 SYGVNS. CDR3: CASSGLAVSDTQYF. CDR3 nucleotides: TGTGCCAGCAGCGGACTAGCAGTGTCAGATACGCAGTATTTT.

The CDR3 region is CASSYSAWREGPTEQYF. The DNA of the CDR3 is TGTGCCAGCAGTTACTCGGCGTGGCGGGAGGGCCCAACCGAGCAGTACTTC. This chain joins TRBV6-5 and TRBJ2-7; 9 bases fit TRBD2. Trimming cost V 0 bases and J 6 bases; bases outside gene matches: 12. This CDR3 comprises 17 residues. Germline V CDR1 and CDR2: MNHEY, SVGAGI.

The rearrangement links TRBV27 to TRBJ1-1; D remains ambiguous. CDR3 length: 11 amino acids. Trimming took off 6 bases at V and 11 bases at J, with 13 bases between the two ends. Germline V lookup: CDR1 MNHEY, CDR2 SMNVEV (reference sequence). The CDR3 is CASSSNTAAFF. For the CDR3, the DNA is TGTGCCAGCAGCTCGAACACTGCCGCTTTCTTT.

In its sample, this clonotype was seen a few times. V usage is TRBV7-9 and J usage is TRBJ1-6; no clear D. The CDR3 is 15 amino acids. Germline-derived CDR1 and CDR2 are SEHNR and FQNEAQ (reference sequence). V lost 1 base, J lost 5 bases, and 9 bases lay in between. The CDR3 protein is CASSLVWGDNSPLHF. The CDR3 region has the DNA TGTGCCAGCAGCTTAGTGTGGGGAGATAATTCACCCCTCCACTTT. The full variable domain, its missing parts supplied by reference TRBV7-9 and TRBJ1-6, is DTGVSQNPRHKITKRGQNVTFRCDPISEHNRLYWYRQTLGQGPEFLTYFQNEAQLEKSRLLSDRFSAERPKGSFSTLEIQRTEQGDSAMYLCASSLVWGDNSPLHFGNGTRLTVT.

As to this clonotype: This may be a read error: a much more frequent sequence differs by one nucleotide. V is TRBV6-1 and J is TRBJ1-5, with D uncertain. This CDR3 is 15 amino acids long. Germline V gives CDR1 MNHNS, CDR2 SASEGT. Between the trimmed V and J ends, which lost 1 base and 8 bases, there was a span of 15 bases. CDR3 in DNA: TGTGCCAGCAGTGAAGGTTACAGCCTTTACGAGCCCCAGCATTTT. Translation: CASSEGYSLYEPQHF.

V usage is TRBV12-3 or TRBV12-4 and J usage is TRBJ2-3; 12 bases fit TRBD2. J lost 2 bases, V lost 6 bases, and 3 bases had no gene match. This CDR3 region has 15 residues. CDR3: CASSGLAGYTDTQYF. In nucleotides, the CDR3 is TGTGCCAGCAGCGGACTAGCGGGATACACAGATACGCAGTATTTT.

This chain joins TRBV7-2 and TRBJ2-5, with 10 positions matching TRBD2. The trim removed 1 base at V and 5 bases at J, leaving 16 bases unmatched. The germline V gene encodes CDR1 SGHTA and CDR2 FQGNSA. The CDR3 extends over 19 amino acids. CDR3 DNA: TGTGCCAGCAGCTTAGGTCGTAGCGGGGGGCCCTTATCGGGGGAGACCCAGTACTTC. Translating gives CASSLGRSGGPLSGETQYF.